The TCR beta chain described here comes from a study of cytomegalovirus exposure and HLA in healthy donors. Study conclusions and caveats: The availability of immune exposure information extended only to CMV serostatus.

A note on this clone: The antigen is undetermined.

V gave up 5 bases and J gave up 3 bases, with 11 bases separating them. The CDR3 sequence is 13 residues long. Germline loops: CDR1 MNHNY, CDR2 SVGAGI (reference sequence). PCR employed 60 Vbeta and 13 Jbeta primers. Assay: immunoSEQ multiplex PCR; the TCRdb copy retains only in-frame clones and omits some. The clone table shows some 130,000 clones, with the ten largest holding approximately 1.8%. Likely unrecorded immune exposures existed in these nominally healthy donors. The chain combines TRBV6-6 with TRBJ2-7; D gene ambiguous. The receptor was derived from a man between 18 and 35 years old in good health and CMV-seronegative. The sequenced sample was PBMCs. The CDR3, as DNA: TGTGCCAGCAGTCCTAGAGTAGACTACGAGCAGTACTTC. It specifies CASSPRVDYEQYF.